This TCR beta chain came from a study of tumor and adjacent non-tumor tissue in lung cancer. This clonotype came up once. What it binds is not known. Its ends do not fully match the called genes, so a read error is possible. Looked up from germline, CDR1 is SGHNT and CDR2 is YYREEE (reference sequence). The CDR3 spans 15 residues. Study conclusions and caveats: Higher tumor TCR diversity was associated with shorter survival. Tumor tissue had significantly higher TCR diversity than normal lung. In normal lung, the top 100 clones were significantly more dominant than in tumor.

The template was RNA from unsorted bulk tissue. More than 3 cm separated this lung sample from the edge of the tumor. Between August and November 2014, newly diagnosed, chemotherapy-naive lung cancer patients underwent thoracic surgery in China. A modified ARM-PCR protocol with three rounds of nested PCR amplified TCRbeta. One entry per CDR3 protein results from TCRdb running MiXCR on the multiplex PCR reads. Of 50,000 to 60,000 distinct CDR3 sequences in the sample, just under 75% were seen once. Sequences were obtained from distant non-tumor lung tissue. The clonotype was recovered from a woman aged 55 to 70 with non-small cell lung cancer. The chain combines TRBV5-4 with TRBJ1-2, with D possibly TRBD1 on 6 matching bases. CDR3 bases: TGTGCCAGCAGCTTGGCGTACAGGGACATTGATGGTTACACCTTC. Its protein is CASSLAYRDIDGYTF.